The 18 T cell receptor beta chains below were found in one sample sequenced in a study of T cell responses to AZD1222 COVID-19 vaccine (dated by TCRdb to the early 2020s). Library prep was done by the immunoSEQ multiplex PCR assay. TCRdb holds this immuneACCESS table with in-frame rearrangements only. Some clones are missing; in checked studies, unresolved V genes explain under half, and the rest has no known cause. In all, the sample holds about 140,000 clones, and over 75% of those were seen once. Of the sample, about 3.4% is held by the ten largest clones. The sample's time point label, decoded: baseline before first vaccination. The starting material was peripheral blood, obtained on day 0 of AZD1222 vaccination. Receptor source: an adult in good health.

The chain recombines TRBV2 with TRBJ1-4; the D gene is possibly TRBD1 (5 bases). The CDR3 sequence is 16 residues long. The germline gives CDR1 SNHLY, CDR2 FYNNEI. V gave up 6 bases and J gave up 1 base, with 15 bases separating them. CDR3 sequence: CASSRGGVVTNEKLFF. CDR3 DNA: TGTGCCAGCAGCCGTGGGGGGGTAGTAACTAATGAAAAACTGTTTTTT.

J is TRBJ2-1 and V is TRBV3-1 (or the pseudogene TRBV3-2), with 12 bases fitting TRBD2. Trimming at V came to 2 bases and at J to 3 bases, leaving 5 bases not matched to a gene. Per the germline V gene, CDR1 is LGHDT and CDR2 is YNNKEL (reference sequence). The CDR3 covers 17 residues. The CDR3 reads CASSQWASGRVYNEQFF. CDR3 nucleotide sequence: TGTGCCAGCAGCCAATGGGCTAGCGGGAGGGTCTACAATGAGCAGTTCTTC.

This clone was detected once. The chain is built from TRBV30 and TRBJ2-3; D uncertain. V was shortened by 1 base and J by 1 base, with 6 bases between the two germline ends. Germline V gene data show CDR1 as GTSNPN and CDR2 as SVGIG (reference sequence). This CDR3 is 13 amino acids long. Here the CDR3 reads CAWSAPGTDTQYF. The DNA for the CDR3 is TGTGCCTGGAGTGCACCGGGCACAGATACGCAGTATTTT.

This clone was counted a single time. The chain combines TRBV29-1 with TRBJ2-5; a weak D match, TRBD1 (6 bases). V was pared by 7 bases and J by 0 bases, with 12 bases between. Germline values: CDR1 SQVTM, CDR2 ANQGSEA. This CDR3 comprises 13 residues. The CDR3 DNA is TGCAGCGCCTACCAGGGGAACCAAGAGACCCAGTACTTC. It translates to CSAYQGNQETQYF.

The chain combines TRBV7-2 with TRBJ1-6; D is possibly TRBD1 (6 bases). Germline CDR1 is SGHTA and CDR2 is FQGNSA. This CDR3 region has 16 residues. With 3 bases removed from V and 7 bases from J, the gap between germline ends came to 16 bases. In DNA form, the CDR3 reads TGTGCCAGCAGCTTGGGCGGGGGGCGCGGAAATTCACCCCTCCACTTT. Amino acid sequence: CASSLGGGRGNSPLHF.

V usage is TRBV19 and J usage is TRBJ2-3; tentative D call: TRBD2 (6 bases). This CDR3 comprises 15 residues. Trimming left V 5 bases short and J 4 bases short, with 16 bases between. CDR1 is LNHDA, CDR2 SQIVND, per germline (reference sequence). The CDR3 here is CASSPLAPQPDTQYF. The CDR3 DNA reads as TGTGCCAGTAGTCCGCTAGCGCCCCAGCCAGATACGCAGTATTTT. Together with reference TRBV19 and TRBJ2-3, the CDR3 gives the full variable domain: DGGITQSPKYLFRKEGQNVTLSCEQNLNHDAMYWYRQDPGQGLRLIYYSQIVNDFQKGDIAEGYSVSREKKESFPLTVTSAQKNPTAFYLCASSPLAPQPDTQYFGPGTRLTVL.

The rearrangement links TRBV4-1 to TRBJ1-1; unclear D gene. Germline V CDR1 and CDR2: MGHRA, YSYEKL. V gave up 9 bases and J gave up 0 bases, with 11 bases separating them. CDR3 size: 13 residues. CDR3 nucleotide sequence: TGCGCCAGTTCAAGGGCAATGAACACTGAAGCTTTCTTT. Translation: CASSRAMNTEAFF.

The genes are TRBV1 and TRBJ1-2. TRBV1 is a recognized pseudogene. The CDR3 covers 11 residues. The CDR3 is CTSRVGYGYTF. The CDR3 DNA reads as TGCACCAGCAGGGTTGGGTATGGCTACACCTTC.

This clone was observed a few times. CDR3 nucleotide sequence: TGCGCCAGCAGCCAAGAGTCCTACTCTGGAAACACCATATATTTT. Its protein product is CASSQESYSGNTIYF. The chain combines TRBV4-3 with TRBJ1-3; no firm D call. The CDR3 sequence is 15 residues long. Germline V gene lookup returns CDR1 LGHNA and CDR2 YSLEER. Between the trimmed V and J ends, which lost 0 bases and 0 bases, there was a span of 6 bases.

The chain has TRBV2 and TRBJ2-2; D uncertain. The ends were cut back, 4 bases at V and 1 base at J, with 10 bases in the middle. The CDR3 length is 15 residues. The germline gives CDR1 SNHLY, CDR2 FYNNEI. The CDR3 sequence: CASSALTVNTGELFF. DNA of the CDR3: TGTGCCAGCAGTGCCCTAACAGTGAACACCGGGGAGCTGTTTTTT.

The CDR3 coding sequence is TGTGCCAGCAGCTTAGGCAGGGGCCCGATGAGACAAGAGACCCAGTACTTC. Residues: CASSLGRGPMRQETQYF. The chain employs TRBV11-3 and TRBJ2-5; a possible D gene is TRBD1 (6 bases). Trimming removed 1 base from V and 2 bases from J, with 17 bases in between. CDR1 and CDR2 (germline): SGHNT, YENEEA. CDR3 length: 17 residues.

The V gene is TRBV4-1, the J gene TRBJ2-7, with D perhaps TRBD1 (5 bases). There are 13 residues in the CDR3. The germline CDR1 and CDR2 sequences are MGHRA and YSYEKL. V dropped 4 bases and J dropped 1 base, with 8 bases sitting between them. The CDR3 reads CASSLQGSYEQYF. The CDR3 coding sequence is TGCGCCAGCAGCCTCCAGGGTTCCTACGAGCAGTACTTC.

The CDR3 reads CAWGQGNQPQHF. CDR3 bases: TGTGCCTGGGGACAGGGCAATCAGCCCCAGCATTTT. The J gene is TRBJ1-5, the V gene TRBV30, with 7 nucleotides matching TRBD1. Germline V CDR1 and CDR2: GTSNPN, SVGIG (reference sequence). The CDR3 extends over 12 amino acids. Trimming at V came to 5 bases and at J to 2 bases, leaving 0 bases not matched to a gene.

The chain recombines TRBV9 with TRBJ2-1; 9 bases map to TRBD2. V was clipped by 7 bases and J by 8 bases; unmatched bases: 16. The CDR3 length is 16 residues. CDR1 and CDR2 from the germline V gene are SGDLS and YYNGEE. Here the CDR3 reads CASSVSGGTTFDEQFF. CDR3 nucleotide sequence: TGTGCCAGCTCCGTAAGCGGGGGGACGACCTTCGATGAGCAGTTCTTC.

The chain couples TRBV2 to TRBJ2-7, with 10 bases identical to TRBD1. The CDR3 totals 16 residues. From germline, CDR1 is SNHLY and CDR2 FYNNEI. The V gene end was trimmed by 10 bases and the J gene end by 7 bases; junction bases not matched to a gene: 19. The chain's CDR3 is CAINPLGTGEVREQYF. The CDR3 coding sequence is TGTGCCATCAATCCTCTCGGGACAGGGGAGGTGAGGGAGCAGTACTTC.

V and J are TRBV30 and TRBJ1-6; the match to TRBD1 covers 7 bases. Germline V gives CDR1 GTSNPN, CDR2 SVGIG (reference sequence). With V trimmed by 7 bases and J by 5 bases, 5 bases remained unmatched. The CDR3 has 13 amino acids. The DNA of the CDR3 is TGTGCCTCCCGACAGGGCGATAATTCACCCCTCCACTTT. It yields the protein CASRQGDNSPLHF.

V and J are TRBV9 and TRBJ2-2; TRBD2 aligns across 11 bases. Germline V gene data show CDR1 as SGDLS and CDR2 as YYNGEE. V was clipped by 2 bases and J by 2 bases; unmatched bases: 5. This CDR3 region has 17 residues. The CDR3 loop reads CASSVATSGINTGELFF. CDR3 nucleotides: TGTGCCAGCAGCGTGGCGACTAGCGGGATAAACACCGGGGAGCTGTTTTTT. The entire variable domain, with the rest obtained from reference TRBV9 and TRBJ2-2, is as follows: DSGVTQTPKHLITATGQRVTLRCSPRSGDLSVYWYQQSLDQGLQFLIQYYNGEERAKGNILERFSAQQFPDLHSELNLSSLELGDSALYFCASSVATSGINTGELFFGEGSRLTVL.

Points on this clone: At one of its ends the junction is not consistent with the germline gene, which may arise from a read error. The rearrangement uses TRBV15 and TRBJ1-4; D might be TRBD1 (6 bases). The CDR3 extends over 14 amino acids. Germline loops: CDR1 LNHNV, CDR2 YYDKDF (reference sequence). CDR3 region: CATSSTGTSEKLFF. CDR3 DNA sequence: TGTGCCACCAGCAGCACAGGGACTAGTGAAAAACTGTTTTTT.